Listed below are T cell receptor beta chains from one sample, sequenced in a study of T cell responses to AZD1222 COVID-19 vaccine. Repertoires were generated with immunoSEQ multiplex PCR, while TCRdb's copy carries only in-frame clones and drops some. The top ten hold about 7.2% of the sample, which has 200,000 or so clones, almost 90% seen once. The sequences come from peripheral blood, collected on day 0 of AZD1222 vaccination. Receptors were obtained from an adult in good health. The CDR3 runs from the conserved cysteine through the conserved F or W. A D gene is named only where the DNA matches it firmly. Some rows mark clone size as missing; the rest say once, few, many or name a class of expanded clone.

d_gene	abundance	j_gene	v_gene	CDR3aa	CDR3nt
TRBD1	NA	TRBJ1-2	TRBV5-8	CASSPDRGGHGYTF	TGTGCCAGCAGCCCGGACAGGGGAGGACATGGCTACACCTTC
NA	few	TRBJ1-5	TRBV25-1	CASRTPGFSNQPQHF	TGTGCCAGCAGGACGCCAGGGTTCAGCAATCAGCCCCAGCATTTT
TRBD2	once	TRBJ2-5	TRBV5-4	CASSLAGGLGETQYF	TGTGCCAGCAGCTTAGCGGGGGGGCTCGGGGAGACCCAGTACTTC
NA	NA	TRBJ2-1	TRBV9	CASSLEGVGDEQFF	TGTGCCAGCAGCCTCGAGGGGGTGGGCGATGAGCAGTTCTTC
NA	NA	TRBJ2-3	TRBV5-4	CASSLATRSRTDTQYF	TGTGCCAGCAGCTTGGCCACCCGGTCCCGCACAGATACGCAGTATTTT
NA	NA	TRBJ2-7	TRBV7-2	CASSLAGGISYEQYF	TGTGCCAGCAGCTTAGCGGGGGGCATTAGCTACGAGCAGTACTTC
NA	NA	TRBJ2-7	TRBV7-2	CASTGTPPSEQYF	TGTGCCAGCACCGGGACTCCCCCTAGTGAGCAGTACTTC
NA	NA	TRBJ1-1	TRBV7-9	CASAPGLNTEAFF	TGTGCCAGCGCGCCCGGGCTGAACACTGAAGCTTTCTTT
TRBD1	NA	TRBJ2-5	TRBV7-9	CASSLNRGRNQETQYF	TGTGCCAGCAGTCTCAACAGGGGGAGAAACCAAGAGACCCAGTACTTC
TRBD1	NA	TRBJ2-7	TRBV3-1/TRBV3-2	CASTDTGGGSYEQYF	TGTGCCAGCACCGATACAGGGGGCGGTTCCTACGAGCAGTACTTC
NA	NA	TRBJ1-1	TRBV5-6	CASSFSDGRGAFF	TGTGCCAGCAGCTTCTCGGACGGACGGGGAGCTTTCTTT
TRBD2	once	TRBJ2-5	TRBV7-3	CASSLDSGGAGETQYF	TGTGCCAGCAGCTTAGACAGCGGGGGGGCAGGAGAGACCCAGTACTTC
TRBD1	NA	TRBJ2-5	TRBV5-6	CASSLARETGGWETQYF	TGTGCCAGCAGCTTGGCCCGGGAGACAGGGGGCTGGGAGACCCAGTACTTC
NA	NA	TRBJ2-1	TRBV29-1	CSVEDLGNEQFF	TGCAGCGTTGAAGATCTTGGCAATGAGCAGTTCTTC
TRBD2	once	TRBJ2-3	TRBV28	CASAAASGGGTDTQYF	TGTGCCAGCGCCGCGGCTAGCGGGGGCGGGACAGATACGCAGTATTTT
TRBD2	NA	TRBJ2-2	TRBV27	CASSFMAGGSGELFF	TGTGCCAGCAGTTTCATGGCGGGGGGGTCCGGGGAGCTGTTTTTT
TRBD2	NA	TRBJ2-2	TRBV19	CASGTLTSGGTGELFF	TGTGCCAGTGGTACTCTCACTAGCGGGGGCACCGGGGAGCTGTTTTTT
TRBD1	NA	TRBJ2-1	TRBV7-3	CASSKRTGDNNEQFF	TGTGCCAGCAGCAAACGGACAGGGGACAACAATGAGCAGTTCTTC
NA	NA	TRBJ1-3	TRBV2	CASSEDRRATASSGNTIYF	TGTGCCAGCAGTGAAGACCGGCGCGCGACCGCCTCCTCTGGAAACACCATATATTTT
NA	NA	TRBJ1-4	TRBV6-5	CASRESTNEKLFF	TGTGCCAGCAGGGAGTCCACTAATGAAAAACTGTTTTTT
TRBD1	NA	TRBJ2-1	TRBV6-6	CASSYRDRGNEQFF	TGTGCCAGCAGTTACCGGGACAGGGGGAATGAGCAGTTCTTC
NA	NA	TRBJ1-1	TRBV5-1	CASSLAGSPEAFF	TGCGCCAGCAGCTTGGCAGGGAGCCCTGAAGCTTTCTTT